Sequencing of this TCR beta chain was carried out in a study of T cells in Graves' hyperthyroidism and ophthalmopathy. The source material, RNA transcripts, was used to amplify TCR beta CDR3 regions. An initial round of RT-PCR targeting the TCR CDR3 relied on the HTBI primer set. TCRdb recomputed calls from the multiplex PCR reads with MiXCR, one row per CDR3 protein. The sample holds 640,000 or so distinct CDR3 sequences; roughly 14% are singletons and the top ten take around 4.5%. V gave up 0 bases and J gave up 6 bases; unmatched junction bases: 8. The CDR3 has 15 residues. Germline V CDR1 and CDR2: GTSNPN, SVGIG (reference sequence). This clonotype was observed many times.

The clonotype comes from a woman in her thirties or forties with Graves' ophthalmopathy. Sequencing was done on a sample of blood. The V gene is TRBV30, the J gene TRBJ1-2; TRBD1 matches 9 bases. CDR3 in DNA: TGTGCCTGGAGTGTACTAAGACAGGGGGTTGATGGCTACACCTTC. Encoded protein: CAWSVLRQGVDGYTF.